This entry describes one T cell receptor beta chain. Its cognate antigen is unknown. Vbeta (60) and Jbeta (13) primers were used in the PCR. TCRdb's table, derived via immunoSEQ multiplex PCR, lists solely in-frame clones and lacks some. Of roughly 180,000 clones in the sample, around four fifths were seen once. This sample is part of a study of cytomegalovirus exposure and HLA in healthy donors. The study, taken as a whole, reports: Most CMV-associated TCR beta chains were later found to appear HLA-restricted. TCR beta chains numbering some 160 were designated cytomegalovirus-associated. Presence/absence analyses supposed approximately even sequencing depth among donors.

The CDR3 has 13 amino acids. V shed 6 bases, J shed 6 bases, and the junction held 4 bases outside the gene matches. Germline CDR1 is MNHEY and CDR2 is SVGAGI. The TCR originated in a man between 18 and 35 years old in good health and CMV-seronegative. The V and J genes are TRBV6-5 and TRBJ1-1, with TRBD1 matching 10 bases. The sequenced sample was PBMCs. The CDR3 coding sequence is TGTGCCAGCAGACCCGGACAGGGGGCTGAAGCTTTCTTT. Translation gives CASRPGQGAEAFF.